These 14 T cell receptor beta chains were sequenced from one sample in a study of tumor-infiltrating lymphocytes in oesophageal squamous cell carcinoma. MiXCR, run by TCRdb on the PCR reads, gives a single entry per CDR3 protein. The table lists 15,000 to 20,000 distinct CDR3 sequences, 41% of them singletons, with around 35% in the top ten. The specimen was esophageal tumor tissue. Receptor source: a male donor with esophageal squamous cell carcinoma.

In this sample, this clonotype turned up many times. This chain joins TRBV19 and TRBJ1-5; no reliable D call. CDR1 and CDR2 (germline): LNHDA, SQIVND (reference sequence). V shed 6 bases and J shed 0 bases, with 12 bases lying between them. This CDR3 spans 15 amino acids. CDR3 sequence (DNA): TGTGCCAGTAGGTTCCGGAGGGATAGCAATCAGCCCCAGCATTTT. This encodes CASRFRRDSNQPQHF.

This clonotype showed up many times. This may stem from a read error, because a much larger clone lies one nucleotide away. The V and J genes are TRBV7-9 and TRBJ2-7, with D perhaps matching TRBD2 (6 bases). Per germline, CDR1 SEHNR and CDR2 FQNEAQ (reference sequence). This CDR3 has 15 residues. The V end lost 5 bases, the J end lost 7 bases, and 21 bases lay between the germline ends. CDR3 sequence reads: CASSPRDSPYNEQYF. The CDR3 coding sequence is TGTGCCAGCAGCCCACGGGACTCCCCCTACAATGAGCAGTACTTC. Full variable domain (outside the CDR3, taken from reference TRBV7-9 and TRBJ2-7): DTGVSQNPRHKITKRGQNVTFRCDPISEHNRLYWYRQTLGQGPEFLTYFQNEAQLEKSRLLSDRFSAERPKGSFSTLEIQRTEQGDSAMYLCASSPRDSPYNEQYFGPGTRLTVT.

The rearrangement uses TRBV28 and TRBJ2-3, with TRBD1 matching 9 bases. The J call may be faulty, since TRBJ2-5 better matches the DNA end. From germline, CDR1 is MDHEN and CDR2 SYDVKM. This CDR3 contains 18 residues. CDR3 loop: CASTGWEQGAFGEETQYF. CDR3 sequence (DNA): TGTGCCAGCACCGGATGGGAACAGGGGGCCTTTGGAGAAGAGACCCAGTACTTC.

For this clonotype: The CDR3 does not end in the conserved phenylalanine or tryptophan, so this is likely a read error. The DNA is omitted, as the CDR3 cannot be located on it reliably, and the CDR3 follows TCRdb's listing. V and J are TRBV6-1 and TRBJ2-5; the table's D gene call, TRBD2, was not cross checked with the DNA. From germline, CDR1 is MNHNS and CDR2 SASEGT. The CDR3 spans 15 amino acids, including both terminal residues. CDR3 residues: CASSGGADNEQFFGN.

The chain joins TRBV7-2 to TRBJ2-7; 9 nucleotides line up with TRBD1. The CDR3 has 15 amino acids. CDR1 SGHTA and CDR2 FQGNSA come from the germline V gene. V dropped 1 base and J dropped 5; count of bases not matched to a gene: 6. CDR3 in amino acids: CASSLDRTGVDEQYF. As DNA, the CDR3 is TGTGCCAGCAGCTTAGATAGGACAGGGGTGGACGAGCAGTACTTC.

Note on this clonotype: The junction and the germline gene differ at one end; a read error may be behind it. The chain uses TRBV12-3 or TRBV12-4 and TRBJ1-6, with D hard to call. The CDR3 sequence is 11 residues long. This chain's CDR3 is CASSLGQWQYF. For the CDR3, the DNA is TGTGCCAGCAGTTTAGGGCAATGGCAGTACTTT.

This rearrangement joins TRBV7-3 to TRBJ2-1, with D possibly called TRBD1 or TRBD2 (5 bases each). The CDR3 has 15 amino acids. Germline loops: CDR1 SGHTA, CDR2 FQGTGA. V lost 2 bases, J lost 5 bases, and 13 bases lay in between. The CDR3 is CASSLFRGRNNEQFF. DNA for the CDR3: TGTGCCAGCAGCTTATTTCGGGGACGGAACAATGAGCAGTTCTTC. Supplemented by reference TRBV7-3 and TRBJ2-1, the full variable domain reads GAGVSQTPSNKVTEKGKYVELRCDPISGHTALYWYRQSLGQGPEFLIYFQGTGAADDSGLPNDRFFAVRPEGSVSTLKIQRTERGDSAVYLCASSLFRGRNNEQFFGPGTRLTVL.

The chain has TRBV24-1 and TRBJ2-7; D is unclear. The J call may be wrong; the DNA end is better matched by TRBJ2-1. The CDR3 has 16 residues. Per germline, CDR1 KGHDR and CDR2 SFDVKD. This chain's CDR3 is CATSDSHVLGKNEQFF. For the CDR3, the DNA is TGTGCCACCAGTGATTCCCATGTACTGGGAAAGAATGAGCAGTTCTTC.

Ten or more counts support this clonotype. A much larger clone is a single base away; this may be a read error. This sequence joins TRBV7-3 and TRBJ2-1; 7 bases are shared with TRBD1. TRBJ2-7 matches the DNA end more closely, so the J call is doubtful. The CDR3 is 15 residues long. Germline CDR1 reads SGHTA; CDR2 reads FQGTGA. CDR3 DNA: TGTGCCAGCAGCCCGGACAGGACGGCCTACAATGAGCAGTACTTC. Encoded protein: CASSPDRTAYNEQYF.

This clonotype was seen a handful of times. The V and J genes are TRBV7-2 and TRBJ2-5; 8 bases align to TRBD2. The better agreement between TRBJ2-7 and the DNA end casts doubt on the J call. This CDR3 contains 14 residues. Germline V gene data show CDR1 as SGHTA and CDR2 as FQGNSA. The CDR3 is CASSLRGGTYEQYF. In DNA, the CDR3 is TGTGCCAGCAGCTTACGGGGGGGAACCTACGAGCAGTACTTC.

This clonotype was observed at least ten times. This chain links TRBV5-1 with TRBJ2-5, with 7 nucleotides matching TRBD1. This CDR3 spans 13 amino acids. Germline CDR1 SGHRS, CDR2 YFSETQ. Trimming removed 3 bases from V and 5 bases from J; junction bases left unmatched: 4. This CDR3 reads CASSYQGDETQYF. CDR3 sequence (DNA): TGCGCCAGCAGCTACCAGGGGGATGAGACCCAGTACTTC.

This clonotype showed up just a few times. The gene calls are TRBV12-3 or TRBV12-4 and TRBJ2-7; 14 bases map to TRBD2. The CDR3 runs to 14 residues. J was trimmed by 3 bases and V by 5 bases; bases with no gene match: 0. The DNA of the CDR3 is TGTGCCAGCAGTGGACTAGCGGGAGGCTACGAGCAGTACTTC. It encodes CASSGLAGGYEQYF.

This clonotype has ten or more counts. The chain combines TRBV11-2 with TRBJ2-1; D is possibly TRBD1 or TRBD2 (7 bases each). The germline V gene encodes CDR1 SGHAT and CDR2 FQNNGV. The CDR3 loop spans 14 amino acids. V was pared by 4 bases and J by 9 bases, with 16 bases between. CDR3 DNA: TGTGCCAGCAGCTCCCCAGGGGGGAGGGGTGAGCAGTTCTTC. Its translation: CASSSPGGRGEQFF.

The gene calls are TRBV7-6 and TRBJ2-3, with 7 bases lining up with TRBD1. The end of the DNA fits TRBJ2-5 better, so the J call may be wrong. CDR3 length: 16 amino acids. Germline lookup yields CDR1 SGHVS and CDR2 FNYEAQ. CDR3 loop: CASSPTTGSSSETQYF. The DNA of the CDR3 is TGTGCCAGCAGCCCGACGACAGGGAGTAGCTCAGAGACCCAGTACTTC.